The clone carrying this TCR beta chain occurred many times. The antigen remains unidentified. CDR1 is SQVTM and CDR2 is ANQGSEA in the germline V gene. After removal of 2 bases from V and 3 bases from J, the junction contained 1 base not matched to a gene. This CDR3 contains 13 residues. These data come from a study of T-cell reconstitution after alpha-beta-depleted transplantation in children. Study-wide results and caveats: The origin of alpha-beta T cells about two months after transplant was reportedly several hundred expanded graft clones.

During its preparation, the TCRbeta library received unique molecular identifiers. TCRdb re-called the PCR reads through MiXCR, storing one row per CDR3 protein. The repertoire holds about 110,000 distinct CDR3 sequences, with approximately 6.4% as singletons. The sample consisted of PBMCs, mostly from graft donor cells, taken 360 days after TCRalphabeta/CD19-depleted stem cell transplant. The chain joins TRBV29-1 to TRBJ2-1, with 7 bases identical to TRBD2. The TCR comes from a male patient aged 2-10 years who had a stem cell transplant for acute lymphoblastic leukemia, so the T cells may come from the graft donor. CDR3: CSVELAVYNEQFF. CDR3 nucleotide sequence: TGCAGCGTTGAACTAGCGGTCTACAATGAGCAGTTCTTC.